Detailed here is one TCR beta chain. Its antigen is unidentified. TRB cDNA libraries were made by UMI-labeled 5' RACE. TCRdb reanalyzed the 5' RACE reads and collapses them to one entry per CDR3 protein, without DNA. Its table lists about 120,000 distinct CDR3 sequences. This entry is derived from a study of CXCR3-negative and CXCR3-positive naive CD8 T cells. Study results and limitations: Naive CXCR3-positive cells had TRB CDR3s more hydrophobic than those of CXCR3-negative naive cells. Expression of CXCR3 was partially reduced after cryopreservation, and fresh PBMCs were used in most assays.

The CDR3 runs to 15 residues. Germline V gives CDR1 DFQATT, CDR2 SNEGSKA (reference sequence). Every individual CD8+ T cell subset underwent sorting in triplicate at more than 250,000 cells apiece. Sequencing was performed on naive CXCR3+ CD8+ T cells from blood. Noted subset: CD45RO-CCR7+CD27+CD95- naive CD8+ T cells expressing CXCR3 (TNR3+). The chain joins TRBV20-1 to TRBJ1-2; the TCRdb D gene call, TRBD1, has no DNA to confirm it. The sequence was obtained from a human donor in good health. Some clones in this sample may be carry-over from other donors' samples. This chain's CDR3 is CSARFWTSTRYGYTF.